Sequencing of this TCR beta chain was carried out in a study of T-cell memory formation after mild COVID-19. Germline V gives CDR1 SQVTM, CDR2 ANQGSEA. This CDR3 region has 11 residues. Trimming removed 7 bases from V and 4 bases from J, with 7 bases in between. TCRdb analysed the 5' RACE reads with MiXCR anew, one entry per CDR3 protein. The repertoire has around 530,000 distinct CDR3 sequences, about 20% of them found once; the top ten carry approximately 8.4%. The chain couples TRBV29-1 to TRBJ2-2; no firm D call. The clonotype originates from an adult woman who had mild COVID-19 (a few samples of this study predate the infection). Cell type and time point are not known. Sequencing was performed on PBMCs or a T cell subset sorted from them (not recorded which). CDR3 bases: TGCAGCGGAAGAGTCACCGGGGAGCTGTTTTTT. This translates into CSGRVTGELFF.